The 8 T cell receptor beta chains below all came from one sample that was sequenced in a study of cytomegalovirus exposure and HLA in healthy donors. Primers included in the PCR were 60 Vbeta and 13 Jbeta primers. Clones were read by immunoSEQ multiplex PCR, and TCRdb kept only the in-frame ones, dropping some. The sample has about 110,000 clones; about three quarters are singletons. The sequenced sample was PBMCs. These receptors originate from a young woman in good health and CMV-seronegative.

The V call is TRBV4-3, the J call TRBJ2-1; 7 bases line up with TRBD2. The V and J ends lost 0 bases and 7 bases, in that order; junction bases with no gene match: 6. The CDR3 extends over 15 amino acids. From germline, CDR1 is LGHNA and CDR2 YSLEER. The CDR3 nucleotides read TGCGCCAGCAGCCAAGATCAGGGACTATGGAATGAGCAGTTCTTC. It codes for CASSQDQGLWNEQFF.

The genes are TRBV30 and TRBJ2-3; TRBD2 matches 11 bases. The junction had 13 bases not matched to a gene; V was cut back by 4 bases and J by 7 bases. CDR1 GTSNPN and CDR2 SVGIG come from the germline V gene (reference sequence). This CDR3 spans 16 amino acids. The CDR3 spells CAWKSRLAGGKNTQYF. CDR3 in DNA: TGTGCCTGGAAGAGTAGGCTAGCGGGGGGTAAAAATACGCAGTATTTT.

The chain carries TRBV6-5 and TRBJ2-3, with 10 positions matching TRBD1. The CDR3 runs 15 residues. CDR1 and CDR2 from the germline V gene are MNHEY and SVGAGI. The ends lost 6 bases at V and 3 bases at J; junction bases unmatched: 6. CDR3 region: CASSVRQGATDTQYF. The CDR3 DNA reads TGTGCCAGCAGCGTTCGACAGGGGGCTACAGATACGCAGTATTTT.

This clone was seen a handful of times. The chain employs TRBV7-8 and TRBJ2-5; 7 nucleotides match TRBD1. In germline, CDR1 is SGHVS, CDR2 FQNEAQ. The CDR3 is 17 residues long. V shed 5 bases and J 4 bases; nucleotides not matched to a gene: 16. Written as DNA, the CDR3 is TGTGCCAGCAGCCCAACCTCCCGACAGGGCCCCTCAGAGACCCAGTACTTC. Amino acid sequence: CASSPTSRQGPSETQYF.

The rearrangement uses TRBV29-1 and TRBJ2-7, with TRBD2 as a possible D gene (5 bases). V was shortened by 5 bases and J by 3 bases, with 17 bases between the two germline ends. The CDR3 runs to 14 residues. Germline V CDR1 and CDR2: SQVTM, ANQGSEA. CDR3 sequence: CSVPPPGSGYEQYF. The CDR3 DNA follows: TGCAGCGTTCCACCTCCGGGAAGCGGCTACGAGCAGTACTTC.

CDR3 amino acids: CASSLRVDRGVNNSPLHF. The CDR3 DNA sequence: TGTGCCAGCAGCTTACGAGTAGACAGGGGGGTTAATAATTCACCCCTCCACTTT. The gene calls are TRBV7-2 and TRBJ1-6; 9 positions match TRBD1. With 2 bases clipped from V and 5 bases from J, the junction kept 10 bases outside the gene matches. The CDR3 covers 18 residues. The germline V gene encodes CDR1 SGHTA and CDR2 FQGNSA.

V and J are TRBV29-1 and TRBJ2-1, with TRBD2 matching 14 bases. V gave up 5 bases and J gave up 0 bases; unmatched junction bases: 6. Germline V gene sequence: CDR1 SQVTM, CDR2 ANQGSEA. The CDR3 contains 17 residues. The CDR3 coding sequence is TGCAGCGTTCCCGGACTAGCGGGAGGCTACTCCTACAATGAGCAGTTCTTC. Its protein is CSVPGLAGGYSYNEQFF.

This clone was seen just once. The chain couples TRBV4-3 to TRBJ1-2, with TRBD1 identical over 9 bases. Trimming at V came to 4 bases and at J to 2 bases, leaving 2 bases not matched to a gene. The CDR3 is made up of 14 amino acids. Germline assignment: CDR1 LGHNA and CDR2 YSLEER. The CDR3 spells CASSPGQGNYGYTF. The CDR3 coding sequence is TGCGCCAGCAGCCCGGGACAGGGCAACTATGGCTACACCTTC.